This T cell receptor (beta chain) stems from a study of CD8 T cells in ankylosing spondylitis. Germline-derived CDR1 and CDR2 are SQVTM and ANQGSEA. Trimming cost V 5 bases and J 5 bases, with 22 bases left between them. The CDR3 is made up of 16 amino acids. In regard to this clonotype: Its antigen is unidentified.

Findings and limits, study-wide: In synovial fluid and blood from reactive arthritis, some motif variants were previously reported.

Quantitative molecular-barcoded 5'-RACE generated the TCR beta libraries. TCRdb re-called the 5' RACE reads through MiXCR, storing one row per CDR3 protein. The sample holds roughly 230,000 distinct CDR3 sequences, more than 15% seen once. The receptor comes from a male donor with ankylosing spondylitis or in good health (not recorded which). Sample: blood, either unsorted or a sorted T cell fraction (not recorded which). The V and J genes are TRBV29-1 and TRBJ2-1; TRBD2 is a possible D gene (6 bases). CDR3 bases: TGCAGCGTTTGGGGGAGGAAGAGGGAGAGCCACAATGAGCAGTTCTTC. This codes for CSVWGRKRESHNEQFF.